The 21 T cell receptor beta chains below were found in one sample sequenced in a study of blood T cell repertoires in COVID-19. Profiled with immunoSEQ multiplex PCR; TCRdb holds only in-frame clones, not every one. The table shows 100,000 to 150,000 clones, with more than 70% occurring only once. Sequences were obtained from peripheral blood. These receptors came from a man in his sixties with acute or convalescent COVID-19.

This chain uses TRBV5-6 with TRBJ1-4, with unresolved D. The CDR3 has 14 residues. The germline V gene encodes CDR1 SGHDT and CDR2 YYEEEE. V was pared by 2 bases and J by 6 bases, with 11 bases between. Here the CDR3 DNA reads TGTGCCAGCAGCTTACGGGTTTTAGATGAAAAACTGTTTTTT. This translates into CASSLRVLDEKLFF. Filled out from reference TRBV5-6 and TRBJ1-4, the complete variable domain reads DAGVTQSPTHLIKTRGQQVTLRCSPKSGHDTVSWYQQALGQGPQFIFQYYEEEERQRGNFPDRFSGHQFPNYSSELNVNALLLGDSALYLCASSLRVLDEKLFFGSGTQLSVL.

The rearrangement links TRBV7-2 to TRBJ2-4; 11 nucleotides line up with TRBD1. The V gene end was trimmed by 5 bases and the J gene end by 11 bases; junction bases not matched to a gene: 11. CDR1 is SGHTA, CDR2 FQGNSA, per germline. The CDR3 runs 15 residues. The CDR3 reads CASSPGGTGGVLQYF. The DNA of the CDR3 is TGTGCCAGCAGCCCGGGGGGGACAGGGGGAGTACTTCAGTACTTC.

This sequence joins TRBV7-2 and TRBJ2-7; 7 positions agree with TRBD2. The CDR3 totals 14 residues. Germline trimming cut 0 bases from V and 2 bases from J; bases unmatched to any gene: 1. Germline V gives CDR1 SGHTA, CDR2 FQGNSA. The CDR3 loop reads CASSLASGPYEQYF. CDR3 DNA sequence: TGTGCCAGCAGCTTAGCTAGCGGGCCCTACGAGCAGTACTTC.

The chain links TRBV7-8 to TRBJ2-7, with TRBD2 identical over 10 bases. The junction had 19 bases not matched to a gene; V was cut back by 5 bases and J by 3 bases. This CDR3 comprises 19 residues. CDR1 is SGHVS and CDR2 is FQNEAQ in the germline V gene. CDR3 protein: CASSGGGGLAGESGYEQYF. In nucleotides, the CDR3 is TGTGCCAGCAGCGGGGGGGGCGGGCTAGCGGGAGAGTCTGGCTACGAGCAGTACTTC.

The chain employs TRBV9 and TRBJ2-3; TRBD1 aligns across 10 bases. CDR1 and CDR2 from the germline V gene are SGDLS and YYNGEE. V gave up 0 bases and J gave up 5 bases; unmatched junction bases: 6. This CDR3 is 16 amino acids long. The CDR3 here is CASSVVGQGEVDTQYF. CDR3 sequence (DNA): TGTGCCAGCAGCGTAGTAGGACAGGGGGAGGTAGATACGCAGTATTTT.

The chain couples TRBV19 to TRBJ2-2; D gene uncertain. This CDR3 region has 14 residues. The V end lost 5 bases, the J end lost 6 bases, and 13 bases lay between the germline ends. Germline loops: CDR1 LNHDA, CDR2 SQIVND (reference sequence). CDR3 residues: CASSEQVEAGELFF. DNA for the CDR3: TGTGCCAGTAGTGAGCAGGTAGAAGCCGGGGAGCTGTTTTTT.

V and J are TRBV10-2 and TRBJ2-2; TRBD1 is a possible D gene (6 bases). Trimming removed 5 bases from V and 1 base from J, with 8 bases in between. This CDR3 is 14 amino acids long. Per the germline V gene, CDR1 is WSHSY and CDR2 is SAAADI. The CDR3 DNA follows: TGCGCCAGCAGTAGGACAGTGAACACCGGGGAGCTGTTTTTT. It is translated as CASSRTVNTGELFF.

This clone was counted a few times. The chain links TRBV27 to TRBJ2-1; TRBD2 might be the D (5 bases). Germline V lookup: CDR1 MNHEY, CDR2 SMNVEV (reference sequence). Trimming left V 3 bases short and J 3 bases short, with 9 bases between. This CDR3 contains 14 residues. The CDR3 here is CASSFGADYNEQFF. For the CDR3, the DNA is TGTGCCAGCAGTTTCGGAGCGGACTACAATGAGCAGTTCTTC.

This clone was counted once. The chain couples TRBV11-3 to TRBJ2-1; a weak D match, TRBD2 (6 bases). Trimming cost V 1 base and J 4 bases, with 8 bases left between them. This CDR3 is built from 14 residues. Germline assignment: CDR1 SGHNT and CDR2 YENEEA. The CDR3 here is CASSLGGAYNEQFF. In DNA, the CDR3 is TGTGCCAGCAGCTTAGGCGGGGCATACAATGAGCAGTTCTTC.

The V call is TRBV9, the J call TRBJ2-7; 11 bases are a match to TRBD2. Trimming at V came to 0 bases and at J to 3 bases, leaving 2 bases not matched to a gene. This CDR3 region has 15 residues. CDR1 and CDR2 (germline): SGDLS, YYNGEE. The CDR3 DNA reads TGTGCCAGCAGCGTAGTCGGGACTAGCGGCTACGAGCAGTACTTC. It translates to CASSVVGTSGYEQYF.

This chain connects TRBV5-1 to TRBJ2-3, with TRBD2 as a possible D gene (6 bases). Germline V gene sequence: CDR1 SGHRS, CDR2 YFSETQ. The V and J ends lost 0 bases and 0 bases respectively, with 8 bases between them. The CDR3 has 15 amino acids. The CDR3 reads CASSLAGTSTDTQYF. As DNA, the CDR3 is TGCGCCAGCAGCTTGGCCGGGACTAGCACAGATACGCAGTATTTT.

The chain recombines TRBV7-8 with TRBJ2-3; 8 positions agree with TRBD2. The germline V gene encodes CDR1 SGHVS and CDR2 FQNEAQ. Trimming cost V 0 bases and J 4 bases; bases outside gene matches: 9. CDR3 length: 17 residues. The CDR3 loop reads CASSLAGRGVGADTQYF. CDR3 nucleotides: TGTGCCAGCAGCTTAGCCGGGAGGGGAGTCGGCGCAGATACGCAGTATTTT.

This clone occurred once. The chain links TRBV6-5 to TRBJ2-4; D is possibly TRBD1 (6 bases). Germline assignment: CDR1 MNHEY and CDR2 SVGAGI. The CDR3 length is 15 residues. Deletions cut 6 bases from V and 4 bases from J, with 16 bases between. The CDR3 is CASSPRVGTKNIQYF. CDR3 bases: TGTGCCAGCAGCCCCAGGGTGGGGACAAAAAACATTCAGTACTTC.

The V call is TRBV28, the J call TRBJ2-5, with D perhaps matching TRBD2 (6 bases). Germline CDR1 reads MDHEN; CDR2 reads SYDVKM. The CDR3 covers 15 residues. The V gene lost 3 bases and the J gene lost 5 bases, with 16 bases spanning the gap. DNA of the CDR3: TGTGCCAGCAGTTTTGGCGGGGCCCTACGGGAGACCCAGTACTTC. It is translated as CASSFGGALRETQYF.

The V gene is TRBV19, the J gene TRBJ2-3, with D possibly being TRBD2 (5 bases). In germline, CDR1 is LNHDA, CDR2 SQIVND (reference sequence). The CDR3 consists of 17 residues. V was shortened by 5 bases and J by 2 bases, with 20 bases between the two germline ends. For the CDR3, the DNA is TGTGCCAGTAGTTCCACTCCGGGCGCGGGCCCCACAGATACGCAGTATTTT. It translates to CASSSTPGAGPTDTQYF. Filled out from reference TRBV19 and TRBJ2-3, the complete variable domain reads DGGITQSPKYLFRKEGQNVTLSCEQNLNHDAMYWYRQDPGQGLRLIYYSQIVNDFQKGDIAEGYSVSREKKESFPLTVTSAQKNPTAFYLCASSSTPGAGPTDTQYFGPGTRLTVL.

The V and J genes are TRBV6-1 and TRBJ1-5; 8 nucleotides agree with TRBD1. J lost 3 bases, V lost 2 bases, and 3 bases had no gene match. There are 15 residues in the CDR3. CDR1 is MNHNS, CDR2 SASEGT, per germline. CDR3 sequence (DNA): TGTGCCAGCAGTGAAAACAGGGGGGTCAATCAGCCCCAGCATTTT. This encodes CASSENRGVNQPQHF.

This clone has only one observation. The chain combines TRBV9 with TRBJ2-5; D unclear. V lost 0 bases and J lost 1, with 13 bases in between. Germline values: CDR1 SGDLS, CDR2 YYNGEE. This CDR3 region has 16 residues. CDR3 protein: CASSVATEVGQETQYF. The CDR3 DNA reads as TGTGCCAGCAGCGTAGCTACCGAGGTGGGCCAAGAGACCCAGTACTTC.

The chain links TRBV12-3 or TRBV12-4 to TRBJ1-1; TRBD1 might be the D (6 bases). V lost 6 bases, J lost 5 bases, and 13 bases lay in between. The CDR3 is 13 amino acids. CDR3: CASSSGVGTEAFF. CDR3 in DNA: TGTGCCAGCAGCTCAGGGGTGGGGACTGAAGCTTTCTTT.

In DNA, the CDR3 is TGTGCCAGCAGTTCCCAGGCGGGAGCCTACGAGCAGTACTTC. Translation gives CASSSQAGAYEQYF. The chain joins TRBV6-2 or TRBV6-3 to TRBJ2-7; TRBD2 matches 7 bases. V trimming: 4 bases; J trimming: 2 bases; junction bases outside the gene matches: 5. Per germline, CDR1 MNHEY and CDR2 SVGEGT. This CDR3 contains 14 residues.

The J gene is TRBJ2-2, the V gene TRBV6-5; D ambiguous. The V gene's germline CDR1 is MNHEY and CDR2 SVGAGI. CDR3 size: 11 residues. V was pared by 7 bases and J by 7 bases, with 7 bases between. The CDR3 region is CASIERGELFF. CDR3 coding DNA: TGTGCCAGCATAGAACGCGGGGAGCTGTTTTTT.

The rearrangement links TRBV21-1 to TRBJ2-1; the tabulated D call, TRBD2, remains unverified against the DNA. TRBV21-1 is flagged as a pseudogene. This CDR3 contains 16 residues. CDR3 nucleotide sequence: TGTGCCAGCATCTTGACTAGCGGGAGCGTCTACAATGAGCAGTTCTTC. Residues: CASILTSGSVYNEQFF.